This TCR beta chain originates from a study of T cell responses to AZD1222 COVID-19 vaccine. Study observations and caveats: Spike was spanned by vaccine-associated CD4 TCRs, with dominance at 160-218 and 743-854.

Details on this clone: Its antigen is unknown.

Per the germline V gene, CDR1 is SGDLS and CDR2 is YYNGEE. CDR3 size: 15 residues. J was trimmed by 3 bases and V by 2 bases; bases with no gene match: 7. Libraries were prepared by immunoSEQ multiplex PCR; TCRdb keeps only in-frame clonotypes and omits some of them. There are approximately 89,000 clones in the sample; 75% to 95% occur only once, and under 5% lies in the top ten. This sequence joins TRBV9 and TRBJ2-7; 8 positions match TRBD2. The TCR originated in an adult in good health. This specimen consisted of peripheral blood, obtained on day 0 of MenACWY control vaccination. The CDR3: CASSVQAGVGYEQYF. In nucleotides, the CDR3 is TGTGCCAGCAGCGTCCAAGCGGGAGTGGGCTACGAGCAGTACTTC.